Here is one TCR beta chain with its context. Other DNA sequences in this specimen translate into the identical CDR3. CDR3 size: 13 residues. CDR1 SGHNT and CDR2 YYREEE come from the germline V gene (reference sequence). V trimming: 3 bases; J trimming: 3 bases; junction bases outside the gene matches: 1. Libraries were prepared by immunoSEQ multiplex PCR; TCRdb keeps only in-frame clonotypes and omits some of them. The sample carries 91,000 or so clones, about nine tenths recorded once. This entry belongs to a study of blood T cell repertoires in COVID-19. Study context: Sources were T cells, B-cell-depleted T cells, or PBMCs; the material itself was cDNA or gDNA.

This TCR was recovered from a woman between 45 and 60 years old in a cohort sampled during active COVID-19. Specimen: peripheral blood. V gene TRBV5-4 combines with J gene TRBJ2-7; 9 bases agree with TRBD1. The CDR3 region has the DNA TGTGCCAGCAGCTCGGGACAGGGCTACGAGCAGTACTTC. It translates to CASSSGQGYEQYF.